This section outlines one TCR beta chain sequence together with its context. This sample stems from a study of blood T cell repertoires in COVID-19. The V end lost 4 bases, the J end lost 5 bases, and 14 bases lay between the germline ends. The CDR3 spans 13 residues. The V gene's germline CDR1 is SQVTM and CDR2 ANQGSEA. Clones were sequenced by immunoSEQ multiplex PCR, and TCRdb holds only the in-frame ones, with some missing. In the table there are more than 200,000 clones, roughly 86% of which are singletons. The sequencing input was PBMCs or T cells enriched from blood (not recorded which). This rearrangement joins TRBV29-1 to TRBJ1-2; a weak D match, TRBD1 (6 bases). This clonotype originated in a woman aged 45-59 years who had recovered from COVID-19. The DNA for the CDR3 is TGCAGCGTTGCTCTAGGACAGCTGTATGGCTACACCTTC. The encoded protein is CSVALGQLYGYTF.